These 24 T cell receptor beta chains came from one sample sequenced in a study of blood T cell repertoires in COVID-19. Profiling relied on immunoSEQ multiplex PCR, and the TCRdb table lists in-frame clones only, not all of them. The sample lists some 60,000 clones, 65% to 90% occurring once. The sequenced material came from peripheral blood. The receptors stem from a woman of 80 years or more with active or convalescent COVID-19.

The V gene is TRBV9, the J gene TRBJ1-6; D remains unclear. The CDR3 has 15 amino acids. Trimming removed 1 base from V and 0 bases from J, with 5 bases in between. Germline CDR1 reads SGDLS; CDR2 reads YYNGEE. The CDR3 DNA follows: TGTGCCAGCAGCGTAAGGAGCTCCTATAATTCACCCCTCCACTTT. It encodes CASSVRSSYNSPLHF.

The V gene is TRBV2, the J gene TRBJ2-3, with 7 nucleotides matching TRBD1. The CDR3 covers 16 residues. In germline, CDR1 is SNHLY, CDR2 FYNNEI. Trimming took 4 bases from V and 0 from J; bases not matched to a gene: 7. The CDR3: CASSGTGAFSTDTQYF. The CDR3 DNA is TGTGCCAGCAGTGGAACAGGGGCCTTTAGCACAGATACGCAGTATTTT.

This chain joins TRBV4-1 and TRBJ1-2; a possible D gene is TRBD1 (5 bases). Germline V CDR1 and CDR2: MGHRA, YSYEKL. Trimming cost V 1 base and J 3 bases, with 9 bases left between them. The CDR3 is 14 amino acids. CDR3 residues: CASSQVDSDYGYTF. The CDR3 DNA sequence: TGCGCCAGCAGCCAAGTAGACAGTGACTATGGCTACACCTTC.

The V and J genes are TRBV5-1 and TRBJ1-1; D ambiguous. The V and J ends lost 4 bases and 0 bases respectively, with 7 bases between them. Germline lookup yields CDR1 SGHRS and CDR2 YFSETQ. The CDR3 spans 13 residues. CDR3: CASSEALNTEAFF. DNA of the CDR3: TGCGCCAGCAGCGAGGCCCTGAACACTGAAGCTTTCTTT.

The rearrangement uses TRBV15 and TRBJ2-7, with TRBD1 matching 9 bases. The CDR3 spans 16 residues. Germline-derived CDR1 and CDR2 are LNHNV and YYDKDF (reference sequence). Losses at the gene ends were 0 bases for V and 3 bases for J; bases not matched to a gene: 6. CDR3 bases: TGTGCCACCAGCAGAGATGGAACGGGACAGGGCTACGAGCAGTACTTC. Amino acid sequence: CATSRDGTGQGYEQYF.

The chain links TRBV9 to TRBJ2-2; 8 bases map to TRBD2. V lost 1 base, J lost 3 bases, and 11 bases stayed unmatched. There are 18 residues in the CDR3. The germline gives CDR1 SGDLS, CDR2 YYNGEE. The CDR3 bases are TGTGCCAGCAGCGTATGGCCTGTCGGGGGGGGACACACCGGGGAGCTGTTTTTT. This sequence encodes CASSVWPVGGGHTGELFF.

About this clone itself: The sample has other DNA sequences that encode this CDR3 too. This chain links TRBV4-3 with TRBJ2-2; 9 positions match TRBD2. The CDR3 has 16 amino acids. Germline values: CDR1 LGHNA, CDR2 YSLEER. J lost 6 bases, V lost 3 bases, and 8 bases had no gene match. The CDR3 loop reads CASSHSMAGGAGELFF. CDR3 DNA: TGCGCCAGCAGCCATAGTATGGCGGGGGGGGCCGGGGAGCTGTTTTTT.

The J gene is TRBJ1-2, the V gene TRBV5-1; TRBD1 is a possible D gene (6 bases). The ends were cut back, 5 bases at V and 6 bases at J, with 11 bases in the middle. The CDR3 has 12 residues. CDR1 and CDR2 (germline): SGHRS, YFSETQ. CDR3 nucleotide sequence: TGCGCCAGCAGTCAGGGACATGATGGCTACACCTTC. Protein sequence: CASSQGHDGYTF.

This clone was seen more than once but under ten times. V and J are TRBV27 and TRBJ2-7; 7 bases are shared with TRBD2. Germline V CDR1 and CDR2: MNHEY, SMNVEV (reference sequence). The CDR3 runs to 14 residues. V gave up 0 bases and J gave up 2 bases; unmatched junction bases: 1. CDR3 amino acids: CASSLSSGTYEQYF. In nucleotides, the CDR3 is TGTGCCAGCAGTTTATCGAGCGGGACCTACGAGCAGTACTTC.

V is TRBV6-4 and J is TRBJ2-3; 7 bases agree with TRBD2. The V and J ends lost 0 bases and 2 bases, in that order; junction bases with no gene match: 5. The CDR3 extends over 16 amino acids. Germline V gives CDR1 MRHNA, CDR2 SNTAGT. The CDR3 protein is CASSDSPGTTTDTQYF. Here the CDR3 DNA reads TGTGCCAGCAGTGACTCCCCCGGGACTACCACAGATACGCAGTATTTT.

The gene calls are TRBV5-1 and TRBJ2-5, with D perhaps TRBD2 (6 bases). Germline loops: CDR1 SGHRS, CDR2 YFSETQ. The germline V and J ends were trimmed by 5 bases and 5 bases, with 16 bases remaining between them. The CDR3 contains 14 residues. CDR3 sequence (DNA): TGCGCCAGCAGTCCTGTGTCGGAGGGGGAGACCCAGTACTTC. Protein sequence: CASSPVSEGETQYF. Filled out from reference TRBV5-1 and TRBJ2-5, the complete variable domain reads KAGVTQTPRYLIKTRGQQVTLSCSPISGHRSVSWYQQTPGQGLQFLFEYFSETQRNKGNFPGRFSGRQFSNSRSEMNVSTLELGDSALYLCASSPVSEGETQYFGPGTRLLVL.

CDR3 sequence reads: CASKQGSAYNSPLHF. As DNA, the CDR3 is TGTGCCAGCAAACAGGGTAGCGCCTATAATTCACCCCTCCACTTT. The V call is TRBV2, the J call TRBJ1-6, with TRBD1 as a possible D gene (6 bases). CDR1 is SNHLY, CDR2 FYNNEI, per germline. V lost 7 bases and J lost 2, with 12 bases in between. This CDR3 comprises 15 residues.

The sample holds a few counts of this clone. The chain links TRBV6-2 or TRBV6-3 to TRBJ2-7, with 10 bases matching TRBD1. The CDR3 has 17 amino acids. With V trimmed by 2 bases and J by 2 bases, 9 bases remained unmatched. The germline gives CDR1 MNHEY, CDR2 SVGEGT. The CDR3 sequence: CASSYKRDRGSTYEQYF. Written as DNA, the CDR3 is TGTGCCAGCAGTTACAAACGGGACAGGGGATCTACCTACGAGCAGTACTTC.

The chain uses TRBV28 and TRBJ2-2, with 8 positions matching TRBD1. The V gene end was trimmed by 6 bases and the J gene end by 7 bases; junction bases not matched to a gene: 7. This CDR3 has 14 residues. Germline V lookup: CDR1 MDHEN, CDR2 SYDVKM. Written as DNA, the CDR3 is TGTGCCAGCAGGCCGGGACAGGTGCACGGGGAGCTGTTTTTT. It is translated as CASRPGQVHGELFF.

The chain joins TRBV5-1 to TRBJ2-5, with D maybe TRBD1 (5 bases). This CDR3 has 13 amino acids. CDR1 and CDR2 from the germline V gene are SGHRS and YFSETQ. Trimming removed 4 bases at V and 5 bases at J, with 12 bases between. The CDR3 coding sequence is TGCGCCAGCAGCGGAAGCAGGGCCGAGACCCAGTACTTC. This encodes CASSGSRAETQYF. The whole variable domain, filled in from reference TRBV5-1 and TRBJ2-5, reads KAGVTQTPRYLIKTRGQQVTLSCSPISGHRSVSWYQQTPGQGLQFLFEYFSETQRNKGNFPGRFSGRQFSNSRSEMNVSTLELGDSALYLCASSGSRAETQYFGPGTRLLVL.

The chain carries TRBV4-1 and TRBJ1-1, with 10 bases identical to TRBD1. V lost 0 bases to trimming and J lost 4 bases; unmatched junction nucleotides: 8. Per germline, CDR1 MGHRA and CDR2 YSYEKL. There are 17 residues in the CDR3. The CDR3 loop is CASSQEGGQGRTTEAFF. DNA for the CDR3: TGCGCCAGCAGCCAAGAAGGGGGACAGGGGAGGACCACTGAAGCTTTCTTT.

V is TRBV14 and J is TRBJ1-5; the D gene is possibly TRBD1 (5 bases). Germline V CDR1 and CDR2: SGHDN, FVKESK. This CDR3 comprises 15 residues. Trimming took off 1 base at V and 3 bases at J, with 10 bases between the two ends. CDR3 sequence (DNA): TGTGCCAGCAGCCAAGGTTTGGACACCAATCAGCCCCAGCATTTT. Translated, it gives CASSQGLDTNQPQHF.

The gene calls are TRBV19 and TRBJ1-1; no definite D call. CDR1 and CDR2 from the germline V gene are LNHDA and SQIVND (reference sequence). The V end was cut by 5 bases, the J end by 1 base, with 14 bases between. The CDR3 has 15 amino acids. The CDR3 DNA is TGTGCCAGTAGTGCTCCACCCCCAGGGAACACTGAAGCTTTCTTT. Protein: CASSAPPPGNTEAFF.

The CDR3 DNA reads TGTGCCATCAGTAGGGAGCCCATTAATCAGCCCCAGCATTTT. It is translated as CAISREPINQPQHF. The rearrangement links TRBV10-3 to TRBJ1-5; the D is unclear. Germline CDR1 ENHRY, CDR2 SYGVKD. This CDR3 is built from 14 residues. V was shortened by 5 bases and J by 4 bases, with 12 bases between the two germline ends.

J is TRBJ1-6 and V is TRBV2; D possibly corresponds to TRBD1 (5 bases). The CDR3 consists of 13 residues. V was shortened by 6 bases and J by 7 bases, with 10 bases between the two germline ends. Germline values: CDR1 SNHLY, CDR2 FYNNEI. DNA of the CDR3: TGTGCCAGCAGGGGGGGAAGCAATTCACCCCTCCACTTT. Its protein is CASRGGSNSPLHF. Full variable domain (rest looked up from reference TRBV2 and TRBJ1-6): EPEVTQTPSHQVTQMGQEVILRCVPISNHLYFYWYRQILGQKVEFLVSFYNNEISEKSEIFDDQFSVERPDGSNFTLKIRSTKLEDSAMYFCASRGGSNSPLHFGNGTRLTVT.

This chain uses TRBV2 with TRBJ2-7, with a tentative D call TRBD2 (5 bases). The CDR3 is 13 amino acids. Germline V gene data show CDR1 as SNHLY and CDR2 as FYNNEI. V was clipped by 7 bases and J by 0 bases, with 10 bases between them. The CDR3 DNA follows: TGTGCCAGCAAAAAGAGGGACTCCTACGAGCAGTACTTC. Encoded protein: CASKKRDSYEQYF.

The V gene is TRBV9, the J gene TRBJ2-1; 8 nucleotides agree with TRBD2. This CDR3 spans 14 amino acids. From germline, CDR1 is SGDLS and CDR2 YYNGEE. V lost 0 bases, J lost 7 bases, and 3 bases stayed unmatched. The CDR3 region is CASSVAGGPNEQFF. The DNA for the CDR3 is TGTGCCAGCAGCGTAGCGGGGGGGCCTAATGAGCAGTTCTTC. Drawing the rest from reference TRBV9 and TRBJ2-1, the complete variable domain is DSGVTQTPKHLITATGQRVTLRCSPRSGDLSVYWYQQSLDQGLQFLIQYYNGEERAKGNILERFSAQQFPDLHSELNLSSLELGDSALYFCASSVAGGPNEQFFGPGTRLTVL.

In this sample, this clone turned up a few times. The chain carries TRBV19 and TRBJ1-2, with D tentatively TRBD1 (6 bases). From germline, CDR1 is LNHDA and CDR2 SQIVND (reference sequence). Trimming shortened V by 2 bases and J by 3 bases, and 13 bases separated the two germline ends. There are 15 residues in the CDR3. The CDR3 region has the DNA TGTGCCAGTAGTATAAGGGGAGACAGGTACTATGGCTACACCTTC. Encoded protein: CASSIRGDRYYGYTF.

This clone turned up a few times. Different DNA sequences within this sample yield the same CDR3. The chain couples TRBV6-6 to TRBJ2-1; D is undetermined. This CDR3 is 12 amino acids long. Germline CDR1 is MNHNY and CDR2 is SVGAGI (reference sequence). The V end lost 6 bases, the J end lost 4 bases, and 7 bases lay between the germline ends. The CDR3 loop is CASSRPYNEQFF. As DNA, the CDR3 is TGTGCCAGCAGCCGACCTTACAATGAGCAGTTCTTC.